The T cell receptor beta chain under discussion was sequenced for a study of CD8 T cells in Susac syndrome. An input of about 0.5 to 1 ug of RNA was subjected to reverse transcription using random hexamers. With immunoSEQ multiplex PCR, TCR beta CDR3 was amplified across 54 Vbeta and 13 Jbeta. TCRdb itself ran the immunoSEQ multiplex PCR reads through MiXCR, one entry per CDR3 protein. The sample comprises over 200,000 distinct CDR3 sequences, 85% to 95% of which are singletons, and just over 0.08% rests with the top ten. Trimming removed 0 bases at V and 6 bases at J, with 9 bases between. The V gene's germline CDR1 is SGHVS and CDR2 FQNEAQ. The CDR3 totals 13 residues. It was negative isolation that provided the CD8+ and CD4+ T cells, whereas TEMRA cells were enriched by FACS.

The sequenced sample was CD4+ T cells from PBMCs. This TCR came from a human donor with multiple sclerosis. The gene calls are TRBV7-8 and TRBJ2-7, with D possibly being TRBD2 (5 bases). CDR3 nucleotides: TGTGCCAGCAGCTTAGCGACCGCGGGCGAGCAGTACGTC. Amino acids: CASSLATAGEQYV.